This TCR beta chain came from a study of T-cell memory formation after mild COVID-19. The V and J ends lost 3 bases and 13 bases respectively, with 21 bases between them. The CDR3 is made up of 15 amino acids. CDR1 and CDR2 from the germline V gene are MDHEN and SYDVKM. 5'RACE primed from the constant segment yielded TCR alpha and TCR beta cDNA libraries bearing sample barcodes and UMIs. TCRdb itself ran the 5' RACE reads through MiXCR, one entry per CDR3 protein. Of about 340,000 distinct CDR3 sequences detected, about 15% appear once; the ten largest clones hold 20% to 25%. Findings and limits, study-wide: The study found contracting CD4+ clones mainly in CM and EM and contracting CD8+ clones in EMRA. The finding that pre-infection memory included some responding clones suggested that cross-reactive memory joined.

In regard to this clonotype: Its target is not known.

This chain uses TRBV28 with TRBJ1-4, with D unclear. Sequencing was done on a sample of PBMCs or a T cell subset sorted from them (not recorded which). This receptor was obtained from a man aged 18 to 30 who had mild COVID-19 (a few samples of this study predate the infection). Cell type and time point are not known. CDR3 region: CASSLAGTSGGLLFF. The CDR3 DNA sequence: TGTGCCAGCAGTTTGGCAGGTACATCGGGAGGGCTACTGTTTTTT.